This entry is about one T cell receptor (beta chain). Its antigen is not identified. This sample was included in a study of T cell responses to AZD1222 COVID-19 vaccine. Study-wide background: Timing groups of about 4 and about 12 weeks for second doses were pooled.

Libraries were prepared by immunoSEQ multiplex PCR; TCRdb keeps only in-frame clonotypes and omits some of them. The sample has 120,000 to 150,000 clones, about 91% seen once; the top ten hold under 1.5%. This CDR3 spans 17 amino acids. Germline lookup yields CDR1 MNHNS and CDR2 SASEGT. Trimming left V 0 bases short and J 2 bases short, with 14 bases between. Study-wide findings and caveats: After the peak T cell response, and only then, were repertoires sampled. Only five or six individuals given AZD1222 were seropositive at baseline.

This specimen was peripheral blood, taken on day 0 of AZD1222 vaccination. The chain uses TRBV6-1 and TRBJ1-3, with D perhaps matching TRBD1 (5 bases). The sequence was obtained from an adult in good health. As DNA, the CDR3 is TGTGCCAGCAGTGAAGCAGAAGGAGCCAGGGCTGGAAACACCATATATTTT. Translation gives CASSEAEGARAGNTIYF.